These 19 T cell receptor beta chains came from one sample sequenced in a study of blood T cell repertoires in COVID-19 (dated by TCRdb to 2020 to 2022). The library was produced with the immunoSEQ multiplex PCR assay. As stored in TCRdb, this immuneACCESS dataset retains in-frame rearrangements with V and J assigned. A fraction of the clones does not appear; measured against another copy, unresolved V genes explain less than half of the discrepancy, and the remainder lacks a known reason. The sample table lists around 100,000 clones, around nine tenths of them with a count of one. Of the sample, 4.5% to 5.5% falls within the top ten clones. Sequences were obtained from peripheral blood. The source of these receptors is a man aged 45-65 years with acute or convalescent COVID-19.

This clone was seen a handful of times. The chain joins TRBV11-3 to TRBJ1-2; 8 positions match TRBD1. CDR1 SGHNT and CDR2 YENEEA come from the germline V gene. The CDR3 has 14 amino acids. V shed 1 base and J 4 bases; nucleotides not matched to a gene: 2. In DNA, the CDR3 is TGTGCCAGCAGCTTAGCTGGACAGGGCTATGGCTACACCTTC. Its protein product is CASSLAGQGYGYTF.

V is TRBV27 and J is TRBJ2-1; 14 bases are shared with TRBD2. J was trimmed by 6 bases and V by 5 bases; bases with no gene match: 3. Germline values: CDR1 MNHEY, CDR2 SMNVEV (reference sequence). The CDR3 is made up of 15 amino acids. The CDR3 reads CASSGLAGGSNEQFF. Written as DNA, the CDR3 is TGTGCCAGCAGTGGACTAGCGGGAGGCTCCAATGAGCAGTTCTTC.

V gene TRBV14 combines with J gene TRBJ1-4; tentatively, D is TRBD1 (5 bases). Trimming removed 4 bases from V and 7 bases from J, with 13 bases in between. This CDR3 is built from 14 residues. CDR1 is SGHDN, CDR2 FVKESK, per germline. CDR3 nucleotides: TGTGCCAGCAGCCTGTTAGGGGTCACTGAAAAACTGTTTTTT. It is translated as CASSLLGVTEKLFF.

The chain joins TRBV5-8 to TRBJ2-7, with D possibly being TRBD1 (6 bases). The CDR3 totals 15 residues. In germline, CDR1 is SGHTS, CDR2 YDEGEE. Deletions cut 0 bases from V and 0 bases from J, with 10 bases between. The CDR3 bases are TGTGCCAGCAGCTTGGAAGGACAGTTCTCCTACGAGCAGTACTTC. It is translated as CASSLEGQFSYEQYF.

The table lists this clone with a count of one. The chain uses TRBV19 and TRBJ2-1; the D gene is possibly TRBD2 (5 bases). This CDR3 comprises 11 residues. The germline V and J ends were trimmed by 8 bases and 9 bases, with 11 bases remaining between them. Germline V gives CDR1 LNHDA, CDR2 SQIVND (reference sequence). CDR3 DNA sequence: TGTGCCAGTGGAACTAGGAGTGAGCAGTTCTTC. Protein product: CASGTRSEQFF.

This clone was seen just once. CDR3 DNA sequence: TGTGCCAGCAGCGGGACTAGCTCCTACGAGCAGTACTTC. This codes for CASSGTSSYEQYF. The V and J genes are TRBV9 and TRBJ2-7; 7 bases fit TRBD2. CDR3 size: 13 residues. The J segment lost 0 bases and the V segment lost 3 bases, leaving 0 bases of the junction unmatched. Looked up from germline, CDR1 is SGDLS and CDR2 is YYNGEE.

J is TRBJ2-7 and V is TRBV19; 15 nucleotides match TRBD2. The CDR3 loop spans 18 amino acids. From germline, CDR1 is LNHDA and CDR2 SQIVND (reference sequence). The V and J ends lost 4 bases and 2 bases, in that order; junction bases with no gene match: 9. The CDR3 loop is CASSTGLAGGPVAYEQYF. DNA of the CDR3: TGTGCCAGTAGTACCGGACTAGCGGGAGGGCCCGTAGCCTACGAGCAGTACTTC. Full variable domain (outside the CDR3, taken from reference TRBV19 and TRBJ2-7): DGGITQSPKYLFRKEGQNVTLSCEQNLNHDAMYWYRQDPGQGLRLIYYSQIVNDFQKGDIAEGYSVSREKKESFPLTVTSAQKNPTAFYLCASSTGLAGGPVAYEQYFGPGTRLTVT.

The chain carries TRBV11-2 and TRBJ2-1, with 11 nucleotides matching TRBD2. CDR1 is SGHAT, CDR2 FQNNGV, per germline. The CDR3 spans 16 residues. Unmatched junction bases numbered 5, after V lost 3 bases and J lost 4 bases. CDR3 sequence: CASSFSGTSGYNEQFF. As DNA, the CDR3 is TGTGCCAGCAGCTTTTCCGGGACTAGCGGATACAATGAGCAGTTCTTC.

V and J are TRBV6-5 and TRBJ1-5, with D uncertain. The germline gives CDR1 MNHEY, CDR2 SVGAGI. This CDR3 has 12 amino acids. V lost 8 bases to trimming and J lost 4 bases, with 9 bases between them. CDR3 coding DNA: TGTGCCAGCCAAAACGGGAATCAGCCCCAGCATTTT. It codes for CASQNGNQPQHF.

This clone is a singleton in its sample. The chain is built from TRBV5-1 and TRBJ2-1, with no clear D. Germline lookup yields CDR1 SGHRS and CDR2 YFSETQ. The CDR3 is 15 amino acids. With 3 bases removed from V and 1 base from J, the gap between germline ends came to 11 bases. DNA of the CDR3: TGCGCCAGCAGCTCACGCCTAGGATCCTACAATGAGCAGTTCTTC. Its protein product is CASSSRLGSYNEQFF.

This clone was observed a single time. This sequence joins TRBV30 and TRBJ2-3; 8 positions agree with TRBD1. The length of the CDR3 is 15 residues. The germline V gene encodes CDR1 GTSNPN and CDR2 SVGIG (reference sequence). Trimming cost V 0 bases and J 2 bases; bases outside gene matches: 4. For the CDR3, the DNA is TGTGCCTGGAGTGTCTGGGACAGGCTCACAGATACGCAGTATTTT. Its translation is CAWSVWDRLTDTQYF.

This sequence joins TRBV11-2 and TRBJ1-1; the D is unclear. The CDR3 is 15 residues long. Trimming removed 4 bases from V and 5 bases from J, with 17 bases in between. Germline loops: CDR1 SGHAT, CDR2 FQNNGV. The DNA for the CDR3 is TGTGCCAGCAGCTACCTCTTCACAGCTCGGACTGAAGCTTTCTTT. As protein: CASSYLFTARTEAFF.

This chain uses TRBV19 with TRBJ2-2; D perhaps matches TRBD2 (5 bases). The CDR3 is 15 residues long. V was clipped by 2 bases and J by 2 bases, with 9 bases between them. The germline V gene has CDR1 LNHDA and CDR2 SQIVND (reference sequence). The CDR3 loop is CASSIPGLNTGELFF. CDR3 DNA: TGTGCCAGTAGTATACCCGGACTTAACACCGGGGAGCTGTTTTTT.

The chain carries TRBV24-1 and TRBJ1-2; tentative D call: TRBD1 (5 bases). In germline, CDR1 is KGHDR, CDR2 SFDVKD. V lost 3 bases and J 4 bases, leaving 14 bases between the germline ends. The CDR3 contains 15 residues. CDR3 DNA: TGTGCCACCAGTGATCCTGAGACAGCCCTCTATGGCTACACCTTC. Its protein is CATSDPETALYGYTF.

The chain is built from TRBV19 and TRBJ1-1; D possibly corresponds to TRBD1 (5 bases). The CDR3 loop spans 16 amino acids. Germline V gene sequence: CDR1 LNHDA, CDR2 SQIVND (reference sequence). V was cut by 10 bases and J by 3 bases, with 24 bases left in between. CDR3 sequence reads: CATQERGRGIYTEAFF. The CDR3 coding sequence is TGTGCCACCCAGGAAAGAGGTCGGGGGATTTACACTGAAGCTTTCTTT.

The chain links TRBV3-1 (or the pseudogene TRBV3-2) to TRBJ2-6, with TRBD1 as a possible D gene (6 bases). Trimming left V 6 bases short and J 1 base short, with 13 bases between. This CDR3 spans 16 amino acids. Germline V CDR1 and CDR2: LGHDT, YNNKEL (reference sequence). In nucleotides, the CDR3 is TGTGCCAGCAGTCAGGGGATACTTTCTGGGGCCAACGTCCTGACTTTC. Translated: CASSQGILSGANVLTF.

V gene TRBV5-4 combines with J gene TRBJ2-1, with D perhaps TRBD2 (6 bases). Per germline, CDR1 SGHNT and CDR2 YYREEE (reference sequence). This CDR3 comprises 13 residues. Trimming cost V 4 bases and J 3 bases, with 8 bases left between them. CDR3 DNA: TGTGCCAGCAGCCCCGGGGGCTACAATGAGCAGTTCTTC. Residues: CASSPGGYNEQFF. The variable domain in full, with the rest retrieved from reference TRBV5-4 and TRBJ2-1, is ETGVTQSPTHLIKTRGQQVTLRCSSQSGHNTVSWYQQALGQGPQFIFQYYREEENGRGNFPPRFSGLQFPNYSSELNVNALELDDSALYLCASSPGGYNEQFFGPGTRLTVL.

This clone was recorded once. The CDR3 sequence is CASSYSGLAFTDTQYF. The DNA for the CDR3 is TGTGCCAGCAGCTATTCGGGACTTGCCTTCACAGATACGCAGTATTTT. The chain combines TRBV11-2 with TRBJ2-3; D perhaps matches TRBD2 (6 bases). The CDR3 has 16 residues. Germline V gene lookup returns CDR1 SGHAT and CDR2 FQNNGV. V lost 4 bases and J lost 2, with 16 bases in between.

On this clone: Other DNA sequences in this specimen translate into the identical CDR3. V is TRBV12-3 or TRBV12-4 and J is TRBJ1-2; 9 nucleotides line up with TRBD1. With V trimmed by 7 bases and J by 6 bases, 6 bases remained unmatched. This CDR3 region has 13 residues. CDR3 coding DNA: TGTGCCAGCACCTTGGGACAGGGTAATGGCTACACCTTC. Protein sequence: CASTLGQGNGYTF.